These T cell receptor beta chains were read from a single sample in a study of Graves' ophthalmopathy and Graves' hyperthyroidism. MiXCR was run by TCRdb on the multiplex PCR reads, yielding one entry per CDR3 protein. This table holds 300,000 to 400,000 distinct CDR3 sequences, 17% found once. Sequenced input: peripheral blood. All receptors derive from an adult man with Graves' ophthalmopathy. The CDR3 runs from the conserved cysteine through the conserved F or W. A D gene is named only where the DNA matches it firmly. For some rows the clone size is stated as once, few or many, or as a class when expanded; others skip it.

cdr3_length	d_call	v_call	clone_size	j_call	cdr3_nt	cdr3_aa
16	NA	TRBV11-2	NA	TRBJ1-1	TGTGCCAGCAGCCAAAAACCATGGTCCTTGGGCACTGAAGCTTTCTTT	CASSQKPWSLGTEAFF
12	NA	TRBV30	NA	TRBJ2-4	TGTGCCTGGAGTGTTAAAGGGAGTACTCAGTACTTC	CAWSVKGSTQYF
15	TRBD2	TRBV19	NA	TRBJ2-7	TGTGCCAGTAGCAAAGGACTAGCGGGCTTCTACGAGCAGTACTTC	CASSKGLAGFYEQYF
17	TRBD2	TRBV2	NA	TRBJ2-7	TGTGCCAGCAGTGTGCCTGCGGTGACTAGCGGGAGCGGCGAGCAGTACTTC	CASSVPAVTSGSGEQYF
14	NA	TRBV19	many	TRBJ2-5	TGTGCCAGTAGAGACTTGCGTGGAGAAGAGACCCAGTACTTC	CASRDLRGEETQYF
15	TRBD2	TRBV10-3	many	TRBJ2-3	TGTGCCATCAGTGACCAAGCGGGAGGGAGAGATACGCAGTATTTT	CAISDQAGGRDTQYF
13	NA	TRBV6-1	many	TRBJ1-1	TGTGCCAGCAGCCCCCACAGGGACACTGAAGCTTCCTTT	CASSPHRDTEASF
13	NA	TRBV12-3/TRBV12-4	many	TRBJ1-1	TGTGCCAGCAGCCCCAGCAGGGACGGACAAGCTTTCTTT	CASSPSRDGQAFF
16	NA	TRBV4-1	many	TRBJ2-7	TGCGCCAGCAGCCAAGTCGCTTCTTCCAGCCCCTACGAGCAGTACTTC	CASSQVASSSPYEQYF
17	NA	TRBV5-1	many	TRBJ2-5	TGCGCCAGCAGCCTTCCCCGGGGTAAACTTTACCAAGAGACCCAGTACTTC	CASSLPRGKLYQETQYF
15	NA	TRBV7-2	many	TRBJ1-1	TGTGCCAGCAGCTTAGCGCGAGGGCTTGGGGCTGAAGCTTTCTTT	CASSLARGLGAEAFF
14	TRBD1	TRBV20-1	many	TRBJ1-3	TGCAGTGCTAGCGCAGGGGGCACTGGAAACACCATATATTTT	CSASAGGTGNTIYF
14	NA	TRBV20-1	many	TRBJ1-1	TGCAGTGCTCCGGCCGAATACGCTGGGGGTGAAGCTTTCTTT	CSAPAEYAGGEAFF
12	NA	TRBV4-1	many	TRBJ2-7	TGCGCCAGCAGCCAAGATGCAGCGAAGCAGTACTTC	CASSQDAAKQYF
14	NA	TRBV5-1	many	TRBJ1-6	TGCGCCAGCAGCTTGGAGGAGGGGAATTCACCCCTCCACTTT	CASSLEEGNSPLHF
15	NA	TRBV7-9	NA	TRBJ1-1	TGTGCCAGCAACATTGATGACAGAACAAACACTGAAGCTTTCTTT	CASNIDDRTNTEAFF
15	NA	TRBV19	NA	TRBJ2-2	TGTGCCAGTAGTCGGCCCAGGGCCCCCGGTTTAGAGCTGTTTTTT	CASSRPRAPGLELFF
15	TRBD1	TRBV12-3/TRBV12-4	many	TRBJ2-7	TGTGCCAGCAGATCGACCGGGACAGGGAATCACGAGCAGTACTTC	CASRSTGTGNHEQYF
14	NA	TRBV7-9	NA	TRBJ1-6	TGTGCCAGCAGCTTAGACCCGGGGAACTCACCCCTCCACTTT	CASSLDPGNSPLHF
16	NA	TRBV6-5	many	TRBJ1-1	TGTGCCAGCACGTCACGCCCCCGGGACCTGAACACTGAAGCTTTCTTT	CASTSRPRDLNTEAFF